One and the same sample provided the 7 T cell receptor beta chains below, sequenced in a study of blood T cell repertoires in COVID-19. Assay used: immunoSEQ multiplex PCR; TCRdb lists only in-frame clones, some missing. Altogether tens of thousands of clones are present, 75% to 90% being singletons, with the ten largest covering around 14%. The material sequenced was peripheral blood. The receptors shown here come from a human donor in a cohort sampled during active COVID-19. The donor label of this sample is uncertain.

The rearrangement joins TRBV7-8 to TRBJ2-1; TRBD2 aligns across 11 bases. CDR1 and CDR2 from the germline V gene are SGHVS and FQNEAQ. This CDR3 has 17 residues. J gave up 10 bases and V 5 bases, and 16 bases lay outside the gene matches. CDR3 residues: CASSANVGLAGGEEQFF. The CDR3 DNA reads TGTGCCAGCAGCGCAAATGTAGGACTAGCGGGTGGAGAGGAGCAGTTCTTC.

This chain connects TRBV5-4 to TRBJ2-4, with D perhaps TRBD2 (6 bases). The CDR3 extends over 17 amino acids. V was cut by 0 bases and J by 0 bases, with 13 bases left in between. CDR1 is SGHNT, CDR2 YYREEE, per germline (reference sequence). The CDR3 sequence: CASSLAGTAVAKNIQYF. The CDR3 nucleotides read TGTGCCAGCAGCTTGGCCGGGACTGCGGTAGCCAAAAACATTCAGTACTTC.

A remark on this clone: The sample contains more than one DNA sequence encoding this CDR3. The V gene is TRBV9, the J gene TRBJ1-2; TRBD1 aligns across 7 bases. Trimming took 3 bases from V and 1 from J; bases not matched to a gene: 3. The germline V gene encodes CDR1 SGDLS and CDR2 YYNGEE. This CDR3 spans 14 amino acids. The CDR3 protein is CASSAGQSNYGYTF. The DNA of the CDR3 is TGTGCCAGCAGCGCGGGACAGAGTAACTATGGCTACACCTTC.

The rearrangement uses TRBV11-3 and TRBJ2-1; TRBD2 matches at 8 bases. V lost 1 base and J lost 4; bases outside the gene matches: 3. CDR3 length equals 15 residues. Per the germline V gene, CDR1 is SGHNT and CDR2 is YENEEA. CDR3 nucleotides: TGTGCCAGCAGCTTAGTCGGCGGGGGGTACAATGAGCAGTTCTTC. It translates to CASSLVGGGYNEQFF.

The rearrangement links TRBV7-3 to TRBJ2-5; the D is unclear. The CDR3 sequence is 13 residues long. The ends were cut back, 5 bases at V and 4 bases at J, with 11 bases in the middle. Germline CDR1 is SGHTA and CDR2 is FQGTGA. Here the CDR3 reads CASSPVVSETQYF. Here the CDR3 DNA reads TGTGCCAGCAGCCCAGTGGTCTCAGAGACCCAGTACTTC. Complete variable domain (other parts from reference TRBV7-3 and TRBJ2-5): GAGVSQTPSNKVTEKGKYVELRCDPISGHTALYWYRQSLGQGPEFLIYFQGTGAADDSGLPNDRFFAVRPEGSVSTLKIQRTERGDSAVYLCASSPVVSETQYFGPGTRLLVL.

The gene calls are TRBV3-1 (or the pseudogene TRBV3-2) and TRBJ1-1, with 12 positions matching TRBD1. There are 17 residues in the CDR3. Unmatched junction bases numbered 9, after V lost 4 bases and J lost 3 bases. Germline loops: CDR1 LGHDT, CDR2 YNNKEL (reference sequence). CDR3 amino acids: CASSPRDRGRGDTEAFF. As DNA, the CDR3 is TGTGCCAGCAGCCCCCGGGACAGGGGGCGGGGGGACACTGAAGCTTTCTTT.

The rearrangement uses TRBV2 and TRBJ2-5; 7 bases map to TRBD2. Germline CDR1 reads SNHLY; CDR2 reads FYNNEI. V lost 9 bases, J lost 1 base, and 8 bases stayed unmatched. The CDR3 sequence is 14 residues long. Here the CDR3 DNA reads TGTGCCAGTCAGGGCCCTAGCGGCCAAGAGACCCAGTACTTC. Its translation is CASQGPSGQETQYF. The full variable domain, its missing parts supplied by reference TRBV2 and TRBJ2-5, is EPEVTQTPSHQVTQMGQEVILRCVPISNHLYFYWYRQILGQKVEFLVSFYNNEISEKSEIFDDQFSVERPDGSNFTLKIRSTKLEDSAMYFCASQGPSGQETQYFGPGTRLLVL.